The TCR beta chain under discussion was sequenced for a study of blood T cells in healthy people across ages. The CDR3 extends over 11 amino acids. Germline values: CDR1 MNHEY, CDR2 SVGEGT. Primers used in a second PCR of roughly 6 to 11 cycles were a sample-barcoded 5' primer and a J-beta primer mix. From the 5' RACE reads, TCRdb called clonotypes with MiXCR, one entry per CDR3 protein. This sample yields 1.5 million to 2 million distinct CDR3 sequences, of which roughly 30% are seen a single time; around 7.7% belongs to the top ten. Notes on this clonotype: The germline gene is not matched at one end of the junction; a read error may be the cause.

Sequencing was done on a sample of blood. This TCR came from a woman under 40 in good health. The chain uses TRBV6-2 or TRBV6-3 and TRBJ2-4; D is unresolved. The end of the DNA aligns better with TRBJ2-7, so the J call may be wrong. The CDR3 protein is CAGSFRYEQYF. The CDR3, as DNA: TGTGCCGGCAGCTTCCGATACGAGCAGTACTTC.